This TCR beta chain was documented in a study of cytomegalovirus exposure and HLA in healthy donors. Study-wide results and limits: According to reports, the classifier identified cytomegalovirus status with high specificity and sensitivity. The likely explanation for a cluster of highly shared sequence variants was sequencing artifact. The study flagged about 160 TCR beta chains as cytomegalovirus-associated.

PCR amplification relied on 60 Vbeta primers (plus 13 Jbeta primers). Generated by immunoSEQ multiplex PCR, the TCRdb table keeps only in-frame clones and is missing some. Of fewer than 110,000 clones listed, roughly 79% are singletons. In the case of this clone: Its antigen is unknown.

Per germline, CDR1 LNHNV and CDR2 YYDKDF (reference sequence). This CDR3 is 15 amino acids long. V lost 1 base and J 4 bases, leaving 11 bases between the germline ends. The chain employs TRBV15 and TRBJ1-3, with D unclear. The sample taken for sequencing was PBMCs. This receptor was identified in a man between 40 and 49 years old in good health and CMV-seronegative. The CDR3 reads CATSRAGVGGNTIYF. The CDR3 DNA follows: TGTGCCACCAGCAGAGCGGGAGTAGGCGGAAACACCATATATTTT.